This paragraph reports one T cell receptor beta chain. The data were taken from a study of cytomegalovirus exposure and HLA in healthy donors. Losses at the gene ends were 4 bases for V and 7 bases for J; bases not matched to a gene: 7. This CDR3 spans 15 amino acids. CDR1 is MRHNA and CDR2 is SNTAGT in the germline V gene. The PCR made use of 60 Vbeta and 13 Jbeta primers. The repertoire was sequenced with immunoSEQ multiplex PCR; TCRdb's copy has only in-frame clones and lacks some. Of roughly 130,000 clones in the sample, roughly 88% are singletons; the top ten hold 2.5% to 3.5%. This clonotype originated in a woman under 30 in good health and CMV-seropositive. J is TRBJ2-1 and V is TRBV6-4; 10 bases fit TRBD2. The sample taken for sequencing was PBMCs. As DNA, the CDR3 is TGTGCCAGCAGTGCCGTAGCGGGGGGTTTGAATGAGCAGTTCTTC. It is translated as CASSAVAGGLNEQFF.